This is a list of T cell receptor beta chains from one sample in a study of T cells in localized non-small cell lung cancer. The assay was immunoSEQ multiplex PCR, and TCRdb's table has in-frame clones only and misses some. The data contain tens of thousands of clones, approximately 83% of them singletons. The sequences come from PBMCs, collected before any cancer treatment. The receptors originated from a man aged 40-75 years with stage II lung adenocarcinoma. CDR3s include the opening cysteine and the closing phenylalanine or tryptophan. Fields, in order: V gene, J gene, D gene, clone size, CDR3 DNA, CDR3 protein. D genes are given only for firm matches. Expanded clones get a size class; other rows say once, few or many, or leave the size out.

v_gene: TRBV25-1
j_gene: TRBJ2-7
d_gene: .
abundance: .
CDR3nt: TGTGCCAGCAGTACGGGCTCCTACGAGCAGTACTTC
CDR3aa: CASSTGSYEQYF

v_gene: TRBV14
j_gene: TRBJ2-1
d_gene: .
abundance: .
CDR3nt: TGTGCCAGCAGCCGCCCCCGGACTGGGAAAGTATACGGGAATGAGCAGTTCTTC
CDR3aa: CASSRPRTGKVYGNEQFF

v_gene: TRBV19
j_gene: TRBJ2-3
d_gene: TRBD2
abundance: .
CDR3nt: TGTGCCAGTAGTATCGGTGGTAGCGGGAGCGCGAGCACAGATACGCAGTATTTT
CDR3aa: CASSIGGSGSASTDTQYF

v_gene: TRBV7-2
j_gene: TRBJ2-1
d_gene: .
abundance: .
CDR3nt: TGTGCCAGCAGCTTAGGGGGACGCGTCGAGTTCTTC
CDR3aa: CASSLGGRVEFF

v_gene: TRBV5-1
j_gene: TRBJ1-4
d_gene: .
abundance: .
CDR3nt: TGCGCCAGCAGCCCGGGGGACCTGGGGAAGGAAAAACTGTTTTTT
CDR3aa: CASSPGDLGKEKLFF

v_gene: TRBV7-9
j_gene: TRBJ2-2
d_gene: .
abundance: .
CDR3nt: TGTGCCAGCAGCTTACCCGCGAACACCGGGGAGCTGTTTTTT
CDR3aa: CASSLPANTGELFF

v_gene: TRBV30
j_gene: TRBJ2-1
d_gene: .
abundance: .
CDR3nt: TGTGCCTGGAGTCCGGGGTATAATGAGCAGTTCTTC
CDR3aa: CAWSPGYNEQFF

v_gene: TRBV9
j_gene: TRBJ2-4
d_gene: TRBD2
abundance: .
CDR3nt: TGTGCCAGCAGCGGGCTAGCGGGTTACCAGTACTTC
CDR3aa: CASSGLAGYQYF

v_gene: TRBV7-2
j_gene: TRBJ2-7
d_gene: .
abundance: .
CDR3nt: TGTGCCAGCAGCTTAGGTCGGGGGAGCTCCTACGAGCAGTACTTC
CDR3aa: CASSLGRGSSYEQYF

v_gene: TRBV25-1
j_gene: TRBJ2-6
d_gene: .
abundance: .
CDR3nt: TGTGCCAGCAGTGAGCAGGACGGTCGCTCTGGGGCCAACGTCCTGACTTTC
CDR3aa: CASSEQDGRSGANVLTF

v_gene: TRBV5-4
j_gene: TRBJ2-5
d_gene: .
abundance: once
CDR3nt: TGTGCCAGCAGAACCCAGGGGCATGAGACCCAGTACTTC
CDR3aa: CASRTQGHETQYF

v_gene: TRBV13
j_gene: TRBJ2-5
d_gene: TRBD2
abundance: .
CDR3nt: TGTGCCAGCAGCTCCGGGGGACTAGCGGGGTCGAAGACCCAGTACTTC
CDR3aa: CASSSGGLAGSKTQYF

v_gene: TRBV7-9
j_gene: TRBJ2-5
d_gene: TRBD2
abundance: .
CDR3nt: TGTGCCAGCAGCCCCCTTTCGACTAGCGCCGAGACCCAGTACTTC
CDR3aa: CASSPLSTSAETQYF

v_gene: TRBV29-1
j_gene: TRBJ1-1
d_gene: TRBD1
abundance: .
CDR3nt: TGCAGCGTTGCCTTTTCCAGGGGGCGACCTAACACTGAAGCTTTCTTT
CDR3aa: CSVAFSRGRPNTEAFF

v_gene: TRBV30
j_gene: TRBJ2-5
d_gene: TRBD2
abundance: .
CDR3nt: TGTGCCTGGAGCGGAGCCTTGGGACTAGCGGGGGGGGGAGAGACCCAGTACTTC
CDR3aa: CAWSGALGLAGGGETQYF

v_gene: TRBV4-2
j_gene: TRBJ2-1
d_gene: TRBD1
abundance: .
CDR3nt: TGTGCCAGCAGCCAATCCGCCACAGGGGAAGATGAGCAGTTCTTC
CDR3aa: CASSQSATGEDEQFF

v_gene: TRBV5-1
j_gene: TRBJ2-1
d_gene: .
abundance: .
CDR3nt: TGCGCCAGCAGCCCTGGGGGTTGGGGTCCCGACAATGAGCAGTTCTTC
CDR3aa: CASSPGGWGPDNEQFF

v_gene: TRBV18
j_gene: TRBJ2-2
d_gene: .
abundance: .
CDR3nt: TGTGCCAGCTCACCACTCCCGGACACCGGGGAGCTGTTTTTT
CDR3aa: CASSPLPDTGELFF

v_gene: TRBV11-2
j_gene: TRBJ2-2
d_gene: .
abundance: .
CDR3nt: TGTGCCAGCAGCTTACCGCTTAAGGGCGGGGAGCTGTTTTTT
CDR3aa: CASSLPLKGGELFF

v_gene: TRBV5-1
j_gene: TRBJ2-2
d_gene: TRBD1
abundance: .
CDR3nt: TGCGCCAGCAGCAAACCGGACACAGGGGACACCGGGGAGCTGTTTTTT
CDR3aa: CASSKPDTGDTGELFF

v_gene: TRBV6-5
j_gene: TRBJ2-2
d_gene: .
abundance: once
CDR3nt: TGTGCCAGCGCCCGTGTGCAGGGAATGTGGGAGCTGTTTTTT
CDR3aa: CASARVQGMWELFF

v_gene: TRBV6-5
j_gene: TRBJ2-7
d_gene: .
abundance: .
CDR3nt: TGTGCCAGCAGTAAGCAGGGCGAGCAGTACTTC
CDR3aa: CASSKQGEQYF

v_gene: TRBV27
j_gene: TRBJ2-5
d_gene: .
abundance: .
CDR3nt: TGTGCCAGCAGTTTAGCAGGGGCTTGGGGAGAGACCCAGTACTTC
CDR3aa: CASSLAGAWGETQYF

v_gene: TRBV18
j_gene: TRBJ2-7
d_gene: .
abundance: few
CDR3nt: TGTGCCAGCTCACCCCCAGGAGCGGCTGAATGCGAGCAGTACTTC
CDR3aa: CASSPPGAAECEQYF

v_gene: TRBV5-5
j_gene: TRBJ2-6
d_gene: .
abundance: .
CDR3nt: TGTGCCAGCAGCTTATTTGAGTTGGACTCTGGGGCCAACGTCCTGACTTTC
CDR3aa: CASSLFELDSGANVLTF

v_gene: TRBV5-6
j_gene: TRBJ2-2
d_gene: .
abundance: .
CDR3nt: TGTGCCAGCAGCTTGGCCAAGGGGAGGAGCACCGGGGAGCTGTTTTTT
CDR3aa: CASSLAKGRSTGELFF

v_gene: TRBV28
j_gene: TRBJ2-3
d_gene: TRBD2
abundance: once
CDR3nt: TGTGCCAGCAGTTTATCGGCGGGACTAGGGTCTAGCACAGATACGCAGTATTTT
CDR3aa: CASSLSAGLGSSTDTQYF

v_gene: TRBV5-5
j_gene: TRBJ2-7
d_gene: .
abundance: .
CDR3nt: TGTGCCAGCAGCTTAGGGCCTGCCTACGAGCAGTACTTC
CDR3aa: CASSLGPAYEQYF